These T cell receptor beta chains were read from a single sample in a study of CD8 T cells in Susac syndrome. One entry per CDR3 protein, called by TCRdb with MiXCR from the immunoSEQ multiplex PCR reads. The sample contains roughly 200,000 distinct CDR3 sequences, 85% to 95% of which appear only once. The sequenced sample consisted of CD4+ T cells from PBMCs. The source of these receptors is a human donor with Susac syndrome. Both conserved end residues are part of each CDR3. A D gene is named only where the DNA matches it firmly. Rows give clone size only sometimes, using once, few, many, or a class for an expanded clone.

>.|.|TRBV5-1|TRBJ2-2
TGCGCCAGCAGCCCGGCAGGGGAGTTAGGCGGGGAGCTGTTTTTT
CASSPAGELGGELFF
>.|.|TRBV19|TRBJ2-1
TGTGCCAGTAGTCCCAGGGTCAATGAGCAGTTCTTC
CASSPRVNEQFF
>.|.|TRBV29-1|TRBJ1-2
TGCAGCGTTGGTGTCGATGGCTACACCTTC
CSVGVDGYTF
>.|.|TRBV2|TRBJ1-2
TGTGCCAGCGGGGGAAGTCCCCCCTTCTATGGCTACACCTTC
CASGGSPPFYGYTF
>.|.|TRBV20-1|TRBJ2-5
TGCAGTGCTAGAGTACTAGGTCTAGTGGAGACCCAGTACTTC
CSARVLGLVETQYF
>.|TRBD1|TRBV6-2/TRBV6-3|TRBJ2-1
TGTGCCAGCAAGCTACTTCCGGGACAGGGTCCCGAGGTCGGGAATGAGCAGTTCTTC
CASKLLPGQGPEVGNEQFF
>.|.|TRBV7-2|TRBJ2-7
TGTGCCAGCAGCGACTCTAGGGGATACTCCTACGAGCAGTACTTC
CASSDSRGYSYEQYF
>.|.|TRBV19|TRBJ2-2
TGTGCCAGTTTTGACAGCCCGGGGTACACCGGGGAGCTGTTTTTT
CASFDSPGYTGELFF
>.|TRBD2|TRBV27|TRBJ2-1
TGTGCCAGCAGTTCCATAAGAGGACTAGCCTACAATGAGCAGTTCTTC
CASSSIRGLAYNEQFF
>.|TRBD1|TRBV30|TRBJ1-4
TGTGCCTGGGGCCCAAGGGGGCACGAAAAACTGTTTTTT
CAWGPRGHEKLFF
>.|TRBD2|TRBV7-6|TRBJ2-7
TGTGCCAGCAGCAACAGAGGGACTAGCGGGGGTCCCGACGAGCAGTACTTC
CASSNRGTSGGPDEQYF
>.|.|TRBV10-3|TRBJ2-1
TGTGCCGCATCCGAAGGGAGCTCCTACAATGAGCAGTTCTTC
CAASEGSSYNEQFF
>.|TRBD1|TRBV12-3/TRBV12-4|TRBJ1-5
TGTGCCAGCAGTGCTACGACGGGACAGGATCAGCCCCAGCATTTT
CASSATTGQDQPQHF
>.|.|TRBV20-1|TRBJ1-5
TGCAGTGTGGGGCGGATGGATCAGCCCCAGCATTTT
CSVGRMDQPQHF
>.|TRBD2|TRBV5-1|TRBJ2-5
TGCGCCAGCAGCTTGGCCTTAGGCGCGGGAGCGGAGACCCAGTACTTC
CASSLALGAGAETQYF
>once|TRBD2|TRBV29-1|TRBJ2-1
TGCAGCGTTGAAGGGGGGAGGGCGGGGAACTACAATGAGCAGTTCTTC
CSVEGGRAGNYNEQFF
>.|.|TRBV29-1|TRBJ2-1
TGCAGCGTCCCCCCCCCGAGGTCGAAGGCGTTCTTC
CSVPPPRSKAFF
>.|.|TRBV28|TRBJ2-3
TGTGCCAGCAGTCCCGGGACAATGAGCACAGATACGCAGTATTTT
CASSPGTMSTDTQYF
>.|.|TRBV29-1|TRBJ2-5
TGCAGCGTTCTTGGGGCGGTCCAAGAGACCCAGTACTTC
CSVLGAVQETQYF
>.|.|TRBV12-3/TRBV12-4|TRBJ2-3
TGTGCCAGCAGTTATCTCGGGGGCACGCAGTATTTT
CASSYLGGTQYF
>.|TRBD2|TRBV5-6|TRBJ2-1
TGTGCCAGCAGCGGACAGCGGGGGGGAAATGAGCAGTTCTTC
CASSGQRGGNEQFF
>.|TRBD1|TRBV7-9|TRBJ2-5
TGTGCCAGCAGCCGGGACAGGGCACTTACTCAAGAGACCCAGTACTTC
CASSRDRALTQETQYF
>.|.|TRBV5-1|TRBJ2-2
TGCGCCAGCAGCTTTGGGCAGGGTAACACCGGGGAGCTGTTTTTT
CASSFGQGNTGELFF
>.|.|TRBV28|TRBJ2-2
TGTGCCAGCAGTTTATATTCCGGGGGGAACACCGGGGAGCTGTTTTTT
CASSLYSGGNTGELFF
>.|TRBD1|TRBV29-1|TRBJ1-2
TGCAGCGTTTATGGACAGGGGGCCGTCTATGGCTACACCTTC
CSVYGQGAVYGYTF
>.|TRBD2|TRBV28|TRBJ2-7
TGTGCCAGCACTTCCGGGACTAGGATTCCCTCCTACGAGCAGTACTTC
CASTSGTRIPSYEQYF
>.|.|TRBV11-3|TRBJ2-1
TGTGCCAGCAGCTTAACAAGCGGGCTGCCCATCAATGAGCAGTTCTTC
CASSLTSGLPINEQFF
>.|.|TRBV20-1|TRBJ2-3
TGCAGTGCTAGGAGGGCCCAGCGGTTAAAAACAGATACGCAGTATTTT
CSARRAQRLKTDTQYF
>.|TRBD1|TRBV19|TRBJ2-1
TGTGCCAGTAGCCCCCTCCGGGACAGGGGAGACAATGAGCAGTTCTTC
CASSPLRDRGDNEQFF
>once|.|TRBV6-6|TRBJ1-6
TGTGCCAGCAGTTCGGGGCAGCATAATTCACCCCTCCACTTT
CASSSGQHNSPLHF
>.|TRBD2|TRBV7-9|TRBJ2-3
TGTGCCAGCAGCCGCCGCGGGGGGATTAGCACAGATACGCAGTATTTT
CASSRRGGISTDTQYF
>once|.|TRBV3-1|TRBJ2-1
TGTGCCAGCAGCCAAGACAGGGGGGATGAGCAGTTCTTC
CASSQDRGDEQFF
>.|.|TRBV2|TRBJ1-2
TGTGCCAGCACTATCGGGACATCCGACGCCTATGGCTACACCTTC
CASTIGTSDAYGYTF
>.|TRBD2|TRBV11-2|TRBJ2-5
TGTGCCAGCAGCCCGATAGCGGGAGGTCGCCAAGAGACCCAGTACTTC
CASSPIAGGRQETQYF
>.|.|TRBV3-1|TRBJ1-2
TGTGCCAGCAGCCAAGGTGTACAGTTCTATGGCTACACCTTC
CASSQGVQFYGYTF
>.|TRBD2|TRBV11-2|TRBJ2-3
TGTGCCAGCAGCCCGGAGGGACTAGCGGATACGCAGTATTTT
CASSPEGLADTQYF
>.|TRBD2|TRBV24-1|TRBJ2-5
TGTGCCACCAGTGATTCGCGACTAGCGGGCAGAGAGACCCAGTACTTC
CATSDSRLAGRETQYF
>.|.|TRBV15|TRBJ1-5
TGTGCCACCAGCAGAGATCAGGGCGGCCCCAATCAGCCCCAGCATTTT
CATSRDQGGPNQPQHF
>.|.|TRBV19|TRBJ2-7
TGTGCCAGTAGCTCCGGGGGCAGCCTATACGAGCAGTACTTC
CASSSGGSLYEQYF
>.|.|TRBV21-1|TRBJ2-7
TGTGCCAGCAGCAAAAGTCGAGACACCTACGAGCAGTACTTC
CASSKSRDTYEQYF
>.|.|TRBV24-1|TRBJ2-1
TGTGCCACCAGTGATTTATCCCCCGGGAGCTCCTACAATGAGCAGTTCTTC
CATSDLSPGSSYNEQFF
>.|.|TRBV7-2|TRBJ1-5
TGTGCCAGCAGCTCCGGGGTAGGAGTAGGACAGCCCCAGCATTTT
CASSSGVGVGQPQHF
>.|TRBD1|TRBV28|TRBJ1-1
TGTGCCAGCATTACCACAGGGGCCGCTGAAGCTTTCTTT
CASITTGAAEAFF
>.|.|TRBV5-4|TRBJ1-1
TGTGCCAGCAGCTTGGGCAGAGGGGACACTGAAGCTTTCTTT
CASSLGRGDTEAFF
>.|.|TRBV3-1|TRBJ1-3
TGTGCCAGCAGCCGGCGTATGGGAAACACCATATATTTT
CASSRRMGNTIYF